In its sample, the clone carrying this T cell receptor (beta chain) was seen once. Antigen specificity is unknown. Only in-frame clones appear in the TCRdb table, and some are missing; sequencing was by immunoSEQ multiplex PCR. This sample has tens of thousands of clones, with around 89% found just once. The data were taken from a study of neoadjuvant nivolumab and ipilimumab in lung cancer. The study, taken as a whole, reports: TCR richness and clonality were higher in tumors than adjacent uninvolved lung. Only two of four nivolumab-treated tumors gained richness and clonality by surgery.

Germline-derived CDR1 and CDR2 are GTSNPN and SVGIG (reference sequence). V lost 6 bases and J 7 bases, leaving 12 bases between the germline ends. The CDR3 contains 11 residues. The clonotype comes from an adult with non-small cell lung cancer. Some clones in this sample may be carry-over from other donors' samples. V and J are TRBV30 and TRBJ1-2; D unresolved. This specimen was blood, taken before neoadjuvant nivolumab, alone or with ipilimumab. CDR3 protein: CACPNFGGYTF. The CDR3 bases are TGTGCCTGCCCCAATTTCGGTGGCTACACCTTC.